The clone carrying this TCR beta chain appeared once. The CDR3 spans 16 residues. Germline V gene lookup returns CDR1 LGHDT and CDR2 YNNKEL (reference sequence). V was clipped by 5 bases and J by 1 base, with 17 bases between them. This sample was included in a study of blood T cell repertoires in COVID-19. Study background: T cells, B-cell-depleted T cells, or PBMCs supplied cDNA or gDNA.

Here immunoSEQ multiplex PCR was the method, and the copy in TCRdb shows in-frame clones only, minus some. The data contain tens of thousands of clones, around 82% of them singletons. Sequences were obtained from peripheral blood. The TCR comes from a human donor in a cohort sampled during active COVID-19. The chain combines TRBV3-1 (or the pseudogene TRBV3-2) with TRBJ1-1; no definite D call. DNA for the CDR3: TGTGCCAGCAGCTATCGGGGAGGCACCCAGAACACTGAAGCTTTCTTT. Protein: CASSYRGGTQNTEAFF.